What follows are 28 T cell receptor beta chains derived from one specimen sequenced in a study of shared clonotypes between healthy human individuals. Produced via immunoSEQ multiplex PCR; TCRdb's table is partial and in-frame only. The table records around 1,000,000 clones, roughly 80% of them present only once. Sequencing was done on a sample of memory CD4+ T cells from PBMCs. The subset denotes: CD45RA-negative fraction. The receptors come from a man aged 18-30 years in good health. Some clones in this sample may be carry-over from other donors' samples.

The chain carries TRBV7-6 and TRBJ2-3; D is undetermined. Trimming cost V 5 bases and J 4 bases, with 16 bases left between them. This CDR3 has 15 residues. From germline, CDR1 is SGHVS and CDR2 FNYEAQ. CDR3 sequence: CASSPTRQWSDTQYF. The CDR3 bases are TGTGCCAGCAGCCCCACGCGGCAATGGTCAGATACGCAGTATTTT. Full variable domain (missing parts from reference TRBV7-6 and TRBJ2-3): GAGVSQSPRYKVTKRGQDVALRCDPISGHVSLYWYRQALGQGPEFLTYFNYEAQQDKSGLPNDRFSAERPEGSISTLTIQRTEQRDSAMYRCASSPTRQWSDTQYFGPGTRLTVL.

The rearrangement links TRBV5-4 to TRBJ2-2; D possibly corresponds to TRBD2 (7 bases). Trimming stripped 4 bases from V and 0 bases from J, with 13 bases between. The germline V gene has CDR1 SGHNT and CDR2 YYREEE (reference sequence). The CDR3 contains 16 residues. The CDR3 region has the DNA TGTGCCAGCAGCCCCCTAGGGGGGGCGAACACCGGGGAGCTGTTTTTT. The encoded protein is CASSPLGGANTGELFF. Drawing the rest from reference TRBV5-4 and TRBJ2-2, the complete variable domain is ETGVTQSPTHLIKTRGQQVTLRCSSQSGHNTVSWYQQALGQGPQFIFQYYREEENGRGNFPPRFSGLQFPNYSSELNVNALELDDSALYLCASSPLGGANTGELFFGEGSRLTVL.

The V and J genes are TRBV11-2 and TRBJ2-5; perhaps TRBD2 as D (5 bases). V was cut by 3 bases and J by 7 bases, with 15 bases left in between. CDR1 and CDR2 from the germline V gene are SGHAT and FQNNGV. The CDR3 has 14 amino acids. The CDR3 coding sequence is TGTGCCAGCAGCTTCTCGGGCAGCCGGGGGACCCAGTACTTC. Amino acid sequence: CASSFSGSRGTQYF.

About this clone itself: In the same sample, other DNA sequences code for this CDR3. The rearrangement links TRBV5-1 to TRBJ1-2; D uncertain. V lost 0 bases and J lost 1, with 4 bases in between. Germline V CDR1 and CDR2: SGHRS, YFSETQ. This CDR3 comprises 13 residues. For the CDR3, the DNA is TGCGCCAGCAGCTTGGTCAGTAACTATGGCTACACCTTC. It codes for CASSLVSNYGYTF.

The count of this clone is one. The V call is TRBV13, the J call TRBJ1-1; 9 positions match TRBD1. Germline trimming cut 4 bases from V and 8 bases from J; bases unmatched to any gene: 5. Germline loops: CDR1 PRHDT, CDR2 FYEKMQ (reference sequence). The CDR3 sequence is 13 residues long. As DNA, the CDR3 is TGTGCCAGCAGCTGGCGACAGGGGGACGAAGCTTTCTTT. Amino acid sequence: CASSWRQGDEAFF.

The chain employs TRBV7-2 and TRBJ1-1, with D possibly matching TRBD1 (5 bases). Germline loops: CDR1 SGHTA, CDR2 FQGNSA. The CDR3 loop spans 13 amino acids. V dropped 4 bases and J dropped 9 bases, with 15 bases sitting between them. Here the CDR3 reads CASSWDSQRQAFF. The CDR3 nucleotides read TGTGCCAGCAGCTGGGACTCGCAACGACAAGCTTTCTTT.

This clone was seen a handful of times. The V gene is TRBV7-2, the J gene TRBJ2-3; D unclear. CDR3 length: 14 residues. Germline V CDR1 and CDR2: SGHTA, FQGNSA. V was trimmed by 3 bases and J by 7 bases, leaving 14 bases between them. The CDR3 here is CASSFPTRHNTQYF. CDR3 in DNA: TGTGCCAGCAGCTTTCCGACTCGTCACAATACGCAGTATTTT.

The chain joins TRBV11-2 to TRBJ2-7, with 13 nucleotides matching TRBD2. In germline, CDR1 is SGHAT, CDR2 FQNNGV. Trimming took 8 bases from V and 7 from J; bases not matched to a gene: 17. The CDR3 spans 17 residues. This chain's CDR3 is CASAGRTGTSGMWEQYF. In DNA, the CDR3 is TGTGCCAGCGCTGGGCGGACCGGGACTAGCGGGATGTGGGAGCAGTACTTC.

This sequence joins TRBV28 and TRBJ2-7; D unclear. The CDR3 spans 11 residues. Germline V gives CDR1 MDHEN, CDR2 SYDVKM. Trimming stripped 2 bases from V and 7 bases from J, with 6 bases between. In DNA form, the CDR3 reads TGTGCCAGCAGTTTAAAAGAGGAGCAGTACTTC. Translation: CASSLKEEQYF.

This chain connects TRBV5-4 to TRBJ1-1; weak D call: TRBD1 (6 bases). The germline V gene encodes CDR1 SGHNT and CDR2 YYREEE (reference sequence). The CDR3 sequence is 12 residues long. Trimming left V 7 bases short and J 7 bases short, with 14 bases between. In DNA, the CDR3 is TGTGCCAGCCGGTCCTTGGACAGTGAAGCTTTCTTT. Residues: CASRSLDSEAFF. Filled out from reference TRBV5-4 and TRBJ1-1, the complete variable domain reads ETGVTQSPTHLIKTRGQQVTLRCSSQSGHNTVSWYQQALGQGPQFIFQYYREEENGRGNFPPRFSGLQFPNYSSELNVNALELDDSALYLCASRSLDSEAFFGQGTRLTVV.

The genes are TRBV10-3 and TRBJ1-2; tentative D call: TRBD1 (6 bases). V dropped 7 bases and J dropped 4 bases, with 19 bases sitting between them. CDR3 size: 15 residues. Germline CDR1 and CDR2: ENHRY and SYGVKD. As DNA, the CDR3 is TGTGCCATCACCAAAGAGAGAGGGGGTGCCTATGGCTACACCTTC. This sequence encodes CAITKERGGAYGYTF.

J is TRBJ2-3 and V is TRBV7-2, with D maybe TRBD1 (5 bases). The CDR3 loop spans 14 amino acids. Trimming pared 4 bases from V and 2 bases from J, leaving 10 bases between. CDR1 and CDR2 (germline): SGHTA, FQGNSA. The CDR3 sequence: CASSSRQITDTQYF. The CDR3 DNA sequence: TGTGCCAGCAGCTCCAGACAGATCACAGATACGCAGTATTTT.

DNA of the CDR3: TGTGCCAGCAGCTCGACCCAGAGGATCTCCTACAATGAGCAGTTCTTC. It yields the protein CASSSTQRISYNEQFF. The chain uses TRBV13 and TRBJ2-1; D ambiguous. From germline, CDR1 is PRHDT and CDR2 FYEKMQ (reference sequence). V dropped 4 bases and J dropped 0 bases, with 13 bases sitting between them. The CDR3 sequence is 16 residues long.

The chain carries TRBV28 and TRBJ1-2; the match to TRBD1 covers 7 bases. Germline-derived CDR1 and CDR2 are MDHEN and SYDVKM. This CDR3 has 13 residues. Germline trimming cut 8 bases from V and 4 bases from J; bases unmatched to any gene: 7. The CDR3 region has the DNA TGTGCCAGCCTCCGACAGGGTGGCTATGGCTACACCTTC. This codes for CASLRQGGYGYTF.

This chain links TRBV5-1 with TRBJ2-7; possibly TRBD1 for D (6 bases). The CDR3 length is 14 residues. Germline V lookup: CDR1 SGHRS, CDR2 YFSETQ. Trimming took 0 bases from V and 2 from J, leaving 9 bases between them. This CDR3 reads CASSLDRETYEQYF. In nucleotides, the CDR3 is TGCGCCAGCAGCTTGGACAGGGAAACCTACGAGCAGTACTTC.

The chain carries TRBV7-2 and TRBJ2-5, with 11 bases matching TRBD2. The DNA matches TRBJ2-7 better at its end, which makes the J call doubtful. The CDR3 covers 15 residues. Germline assignment: CDR1 SGHTA and CDR2 FQGNSA. Here the CDR3 DNA reads TGTGCCAGCAGCTTAGATAGCGGGAGGGTCTACGAGCAGTACTTC. Amino acids: CASSLDSGRVYEQYF.

This clone was observed a single time. The rearrangement uses TRBV6-5 and TRBJ2-7, with 11 positions matching TRBD2. V was pared by 4 bases and J by 5 bases, with 7 bases of the junction left unmatched. The germline gives CDR1 MNHEY, CDR2 SVGAGI. This CDR3 spans 15 amino acids. CDR3 residues: CASSSLAGGDHEQYF. CDR3 DNA: TGTGCCAGCAGTTCGCTAGCGGGAGGAGACCACGAGCAGTACTTC.

This chain connects TRBV11-3 to TRBJ2-7; no clear D. The CDR3 runs 14 residues. Looked up from germline, CDR1 is SGHNT and CDR2 is YENEEA. V was pared by 5 bases and J by 0 bases, with 11 bases between. Here the CDR3 reads CASSASQSSYEQYF. CDR3 nucleotides: TGTGCCAGCAGCGCGTCCCAGAGCTCCTACGAGCAGTACTTC.

A remark on this clone: Other nucleotide sequences in the sample specify the same CDR3. V gene TRBV30 combines with J gene TRBJ2-7; D is uncertain. CDR3 size: 11 residues. Germline CDR1 and CDR2: GTSNPN and SVGIG (reference sequence). Trimming shortened V by 2 bases and J by 3 bases, and 5 bases separated the two germline ends. CDR3 nucleotide sequence: TGTGCCTGGAGTCTTAACTACGAGCAGTACTTC. Translating it yields CAWSLNYEQYF.

This chain uses TRBV10-2 with TRBJ1-2; D unresolved. V lost 5 bases, J lost 3 bases, and 13 bases lay in between. Germline assignment: CDR1 WSHSY and CDR2 SAAADI. The CDR3 runs 14 residues. For the CDR3, the DNA is TGCGCCAGCAGTTACACCGGGTTAGACTATGGCTACACCTTC. This codes for CASSYTGLDYGYTF.

J is TRBJ2-3 and V is TRBV9; D unclear. Trimming pared 3 bases from V and 3 bases from J, leaving 17 bases between. CDR3 size: 16 residues. From germline, CDR1 is SGDLS and CDR2 YYNGEE. CDR3 sequence: CASSALGRHSTDTQYF. The CDR3 DNA follows: TGTGCCAGCAGCGCCTTAGGCAGGCACTCGACAGATACGCAGTATTTT.

The chain carries TRBV19 and TRBJ1-6; TRBD1 is a possible D gene (5 bases). The germline CDR1 and CDR2 sequences are LNHDA and SQIVND (reference sequence). There are 15 residues in the CDR3. V lost 5 bases and J 5 bases, leaving 13 bases between the germline ends. CDR3 region: CASSPRDRDNSPLHF. For the CDR3, the DNA is TGTGCCAGTAGTCCGCGGGACCGAGATAATTCACCCCTCCACTTT.

The chain couples TRBV19 to TRBJ2-2; TRBD2 matches at 11 bases. Germline CDR1 reads LNHDA; CDR2 reads SQIVND (reference sequence). The CDR3 loop spans 15 amino acids. The V and J ends lost 7 bases and 0 bases, in that order; junction bases with no gene match: 1. The CDR3 is CASNSGRANTGELFF. The CDR3 DNA reads as TGTGCCAGTAATAGCGGGAGGGCGAACACCGGGGAGCTGTTTTTT.

This clone was counted once. The chain combines TRBV18 with TRBJ2-5, with D tentatively TRBD2 (5 bases). CDR1 is KGHSH and CDR2 is LQKENI in the germline V gene. Trimming pared 2 bases from V and 3 bases from J, leaving 7 bases between. This CDR3 spans 13 amino acids. CDR3 loop: CASSPSGKETQYF. In nucleotides, the CDR3 is TGTGCCAGCTCACCAAGCGGAAAAGAGACCCAGTACTTC.

In the case of this clone: Given a much more abundant clone one base away, this may be a read error. Other DNA sequences in the same sample also yield this CDR3. The chain combines TRBV11-2 with TRBJ1-3; unclear D gene. V was pared by 1 base and J by 4 bases, with 2 bases between. Germline CDR1 and CDR2: SGHAT and FQNNGV. CDR3 length equals 12 residues. In DNA form, the CDR3 reads TGTGCCAGCAGCTTAGGAGGAAACACCATATATTTT. Translation gives CASSLGGNTIYF.

As concerns this clone: One base away lies a much larger clone, so this may be a sequencing read error. Because the CDR3 is missing its conserved closing phenylalanine or tryptophan, this is likely a read error. This chain's CDR3 is CASSDPRGREANQPQHL. For the CDR3, the DNA is TGTGCCAGCAGTGACCCCAGGGGGAGGGAAGCCAATCAGCCCCAGCATCTT. V and J are TRBV2 and TRBJ1-5; the match to TRBD1 covers 7 bases. Germline values: CDR1 SNHLY, CDR2 FYNNEI. The CDR3 loop spans 17 amino acids. V gave up 3 bases and J gave up 3 bases; unmatched junction bases: 11.

This clone was detected only once. The genes are TRBV14 and TRBJ1-1, with D unclear. The germline V gene encodes CDR1 SGHDN and CDR2 FVKESK. CDR3 length: 12 residues. Between the trimmed V and J ends, which lost 6 bases and 0 bases, there was a span of 5 bases. CDR3 region: CASSQVNTEAFF. The CDR3 region has the DNA TGTGCCAGCAGTCAGGTGAACACTGAAGCTTTCTTT.

This chain links TRBV7-9 with TRBJ1-5, with 9 bases aligning to TRBD1. The CDR3 sequence is 14 residues long. The germline V gene has CDR1 SEHNR and CDR2 FQNEAQ (reference sequence). The trim removed 5 bases at V and 7 bases at J, leaving 6 bases unmatched. CDR3 in amino acids: CASSRTGDSQPQHF. DNA for the CDR3: TGTGCCAGCAGCCGGACAGGGGATAGCCAGCCCCAGCATTTT.